The clone carrying this T cell receptor beta chain showed up just a few times. This specimen comes from a study of tumor-infiltrating lymphocytes in primary liver carcinoma. Study information: Each of the growths was stage T1-T3 N0M0, extending roughly 4.2 to 11 cm across.

Germline DNA was also extracted, with blood RNA taken from unsorted whole blood. These patients lived with chronic HBV infection and had never been treated. This CDR3 comprises 13 residues. The V end lost 5 bases, the J end lost 3 bases, and 11 bases lay between the germline ends. Germline V gives CDR1 MNHEY, CDR2 SVGAGI. The investigators made TCR beta cDNA from approximately 500 ng total RNA, using a constant-region primer. Slightly modified ARM-PCR with three nested multiplex PCR rounds yielded TCR beta libraries. Primers for the first two PCR rounds were TRBV1-TRBV30 forward primers and a C-beta reverse primer (roughly 10 cycles per round). In TCRdb, the multiplex PCR reads were re-called with MiXCR into one record per CDR3 protein. The sample consists of approximately 210,000 distinct CDR3 sequences, 65% of them appearing once.

The clonotype comes from a woman in her sixties with primary liver carcinoma and hepatitis B virus infection. Sequenced sample: peripheral blood. This chain joins TRBV6-5 and TRBJ2-7; D not certain. The CDR3 coding sequence is TGTGCCAGCAGTCCGGCCGGTAACTACGAGCAGTACTTC. This codes for CASSPAGNYEQYF.